This is a list of T cell receptor beta chains from one sample in a study of T cells expressing NK-cell markers. TCRdb reprocessed the 5' RACE reads and stores each CDR3 protein as one record, lacking DNA. Recorded for this sample: about 190,000 distinct CDR3 sequences. Sequencing was done on a sample of blood T cells: a sorted CD56 or NKG2C T cell subset, CD4+ or CD8+ T cells, or bulk PBMC T cells (not recorded which). Receptors originate from a man aged 18-75 years in good health. Each CDR3 is given with its conserved first and last residue. The order of the fields is J gene, V gene, CDR3 protein.

TRBJ2-5	TRBV12-3/TRBV12-4	CASSHRGVVKETQYF
TRBJ1-1	TRBV9	CASSERDRAASSEAFF
TRBJ1-1	TRBV13	CASSLQGRTEAFF
TRBJ2-7	TRBV5-5	CASSWTGATYEQYF
TRBJ1-1	TRBV13	CASSSHLTGPYTEAFF
TRBJ2-1	TRBV2	CASSSRAGINNEQFF
TRBJ2-7	TRBV27	CASSFSGGAYEQYF
TRBJ2-6	TRBV21-1	CASTGPGSSGANVLTF
TRBJ2-6	TRBV27	CASSLQGAGANVLTF
TRBJ2-3	TRBV12-3/TRBV12-4	CASNQGIDTQYF
TRBJ1-6	TRBV14	CASREVGVLNSYNSPLHF
TRBJ2-3	TRBV27	CASSLLAGGPGDTQYF
TRBJ1-1	TRBV28	CASRAEGGPVTEAFF
TRBJ2-2	TRBV15	CATSRGSGGTTGELFF
TRBJ1-1	TRBV6-5	CASSYSGGSYMNTEAFF
TRBJ2-7	TRBV6-1	CASSEWSGLAVYEQYF
TRBJ2-2	TRBV6-1	CASPTGTGDPTGELFF
TRBJ2-5	TRBV3-1	CASSQGVREVQETQYF
TRBJ2-5	TRBV4-1	CASTNSRGTQYF
TRBJ2-5	TRBV7-9	CASSPRRGSQETQYF
TRBJ1-5	TRBV24-1	CATSPSRDSWDDQPQHF
TRBJ1-1	TRBV5-6	CASSAGHYTEAFF
TRBJ2-7	TRBV7-9	CASSDARGREQYF
TRBJ1-2	TRBV11-2	CASSLDLKGVNGYTF
TRBJ1-1	TRBV7-6	CASSRGTFIDEAFF